Listed below are T cell receptor beta chains from one sample, sequenced in a study of patients and donors after allogeneic stem cell transplantation. Via MiXCR, TCRdb re-called the RT-PCR reads, giving one row per CDR3 protein. Seen here are 80,000 to 90,000 distinct CDR3 sequences, roughly 48% observed once, and the top ten hold approximately 60%. The sequenced sample was blood, either unsorted or a sorted T cell fraction (not recorded which). All receptors derive from a human donor who was either an allogeneic HSCT recipient or a stem cell or donor lymphocyte infusion donor (not recorded which). It is not recorded whose cells these are; they may come from a transplant donor. Each CDR3 is given with its conserved first and last residue. The D gene is left open where the match is weak. Some rows have no size entry. The others give once, few or many, or a class for an expanded clone.

clone_size,j_call,v_call,d_call,cdr3_nt,cdr3_aa
NA,TRBJ1-1,TRBV6-6,NA,TGTGCCACTACCCCGAGGCTAATGAACACTGAAGCTTTCTTT,CATTPRLMNTEAFF
NA,TRBJ2-5,TRBV12-3/TRBV12-4,NA,TGTGCCAGCAGTTTGATCTTCCAAGAGACCCAGTACTTC,CASSLIFQETQYF
NA,TRBJ1-1,TRBV5-5,NA,TGTGCCAGCAGCCCAGGTGGGCAGACGTGGGGTGAAGCTTTCTTT,CASSPGGQTWGEAFF
NA,TRBJ2-3,TRBV28,NA,TGTGCCAGCAAGACTCCCAGCGGACGTCCAGATACGCAGTATTTT,CASKTPSGRPDTQYF
few,TRBJ1-1,TRBV20-1,TRBD1,TGCAGTGCTAGAGATGGGGGACAGGGCCGAGGGGCTTTCTTT,CSARDGGQGRGAFF
NA,TRBJ1-6,TRBV4-1,NA,TGCGCCAGCAGCCAACTCGGACAGTCACCCCTCCACTTT,CASSQLGQSPLHF
few,TRBJ1-2,TRBV7-2,NA,TGTGCCAGCAGCTTACTATCTGGGACTTACGCCTATGGCTACACCTTC,CASSLLSGTYAYGYTF
few,TRBJ1-2,TRBV7-9,NA,TGTGCCAGCAGCTTAAACACGCATGCTAACTATGGCTACACCTTC,CASSLNTHANYGYTF
NA,TRBJ1-2,TRBV20-1,NA,TGCAGTGCTAGAGAAAACGGGGATCGTAACTATGGCTACACCTTC,CSARENGDRNYGYTF
NA,TRBJ2-7,TRBV4-1,NA,TGCGCCAGCAGCCAAGATCAGGTAGACGGACGGCGGTACTTC,CASSQDQVDGRRYF
once,TRBJ2-5,TRBV18,TRBD2,TGTGCCAGCTCCCCTTCCCTAGCGGGAGAGGAGACCCAGTACTTC,CASSPSLAGEETQYF
NA,TRBJ1-2,TRBV12-3/TRBV12-4,NA,TGTGCCAGCAGCCCCTCGGCCGTATGGGGCTACACCTTC,CASSPSAVWGYTF
few,TRBJ2-2,TRBV7-2,NA,TGTGCCAGCAGCTTAAGGCTTAACACCGGGGAGCTGTTTTTT,CASSLRLNTGELFF
NA,TRBJ1-5,TRBV12-3/TRBV12-4,TRBD1,TGTGCCAGCAGTCTGGACAGGGCACAGAGTCAGCCCCAGCATTTT,CASSLDRAQSQPQHF
NA,TRBJ1-1,TRBV27,NA,TGTGCCAGCAGTTCTGGGAACACTGAAGCTTTCTTT,CASSSGNTEAFF
few,TRBJ1-4,TRBV25-1,NA,TGTGCCAGCAGTTCAGGGACGGTAATCTCTGAAAAACTGTTTTTT,CASSSGTVISEKLFF
NA,TRBJ1-1,TRBV9,NA,TGTGCCAGCACCGCAGGGACTATGAACACTGAAGCTTTCTTT,CASTAGTMNTEAFF
NA,TRBJ1-2,TRBV12-3/TRBV12-4,NA,TGTGCCAGCATTCAGCATGGGGGCTCTGGCTACACCTTC,CASIQHGGSGYTF
NA,TRBJ2-7,TRBV29-1,NA,TGCAGCGCCCGGACGTACTACGAGCAGTACTTC,CSARTYYEQYF
NA,TRBJ1-6,TRBV29-1,NA,TGCAGCGTTGCGCTCGGCAGCACCGGGGAACCCCTCCACTTT,CSVALGSTGEPLHF
NA,TRBJ1-2,TRBV4-1,NA,TGCGCCAGCAGCCACCCTGCTACAGGGACCTATGGCTACACCTTC,CASSHPATGTYGYTF
NA,TRBJ1-1,TRBV20-1,TRBD1,TGCAGTGCTAGAGATGCCGACAGGGAGGAAGCTTTCTTT,CSARDADREEAFF
few,TRBJ1-5,TRBV24-1,TRBD1,TGTGCCACCAGTGGTTCGACAGGGGGCAATCAGCCCCAGCATTTT,CATSGSTGGNQPQHF
NA,TRBJ1-1,TRBV14,NA,TGTGCCAGCAGCCAACAGGGATACACTGAAGCTTTCTTT,CASSQQGYTEAFF
NA,TRBJ1-4,TRBV11-2,NA,TGTGCCAGCAGGCGTACCGGGGGACTACAGAATGAAAAACTGTTTTTT,CASRRTGGLQNEKLFF
NA,TRBJ1-3,TRBV7-2,NA,TGTGCCAGCAGCTTAGAGTCCCTTGCTGGAAACACCATATATTTT,CASSLESLAGNTIYF
NA,TRBJ1-4,TRBV5-1,NA,TGCGCCAGCAGCTTCTCGACCCATACAGGGCTTAATGAAAAACTGTTTTTT,CASSFSTHTGLNEKLFF
NA,TRBJ1-3,TRBV28,NA,TGTGCCAGCAGTTTAACGGGGGGCGCCGCCTCTGGAAACACCATATATTTT,CASSLTGGAASGNTIYF
NA,TRBJ1-1,TRBV20-1,NA,TGCAGTGCTAGAGTCAGGGGACCCCTGAGCACTGAAGCTTTCTTT,CSARVRGPLSTEAFF
NA,TRBJ1-4,TRBV4-2,NA,TGTGCCAGCAGCCAACTGCCGGACAAGGGCTTTAATGAAAATGCAAAACTGTTTTTT,CASSQLPDKGFNENAKLFF
NA,TRBJ2-7,TRBV30,NA,TGTGCCTGCCTTGCCTATCTGGGGAGAGAGCAGTACTTC,CACLAYLGREQYF
NA,TRBJ1-5,TRBV5-8,NA,TGTGCCAGCAGCTTGAGTGGACGCCCCCAGCATTTT,CASSLSGRPQHF
NA,TRBJ1-5,TRBV5-6,NA,TGTGCCAGCAGCCTAAAACAGGGCTCCAGCAATCAGCCCCAGCATTTT,CASSLKQGSSNQPQHF
NA,TRBJ1-3,TRBV29-1,NA,TGCAGCTCGGCGACGAGCCCCTCTGGAAACACCATATATTTT,CSSATSPSGNTIYF
NA,TRBJ1-1,TRBV14,NA,TGTGCCAGCAGCCGACACCTTTCGAACACTGAAGCTTTCTTT,CASSRHLSNTEAFF
few,TRBJ1-6,TRBV3-1,TRBD1,TGTGCCAGCAGCCAAAAGCCGGGACAGCTTAATTCACCCCTCCACTTT,CASSQKPGQLNSPLHF
few,TRBJ1-6,TRBV4-3,NA,TGCGCCAGCAGCCAAGTAGTGCAGGGGACTCCTAATTCACCCCTCCACTTT,CASSQVVQGTPNSPLHF
NA,TRBJ2-3,TRBV20-1,TRBD2,TGCAGTGCTAGAGATCGGGCGGTAGCGGGACACACAGATACGCAGTATTTT,CSARDRAVAGHTDTQYF
few,TRBJ1-2,TRBV4-3,NA,TGCGCCAGCAGCCAAGATGGCCAGCGCTCCTATGGCTACACCTTC,CASSQDGQRSYGYTF
NA,TRBJ1-4,TRBV14,NA,TGTGCCAGCAGCGAACAGACCCTTAATGAAAAACTGTTTTTT,CASSEQTLNEKLFF
NA,TRBJ2-3,TRBV4-1,NA,TGCGCCAGCAGCCAGCCGAGCGGGAGCACAGATACGCAGTATTTT,CASSQPSGSTDTQYF
NA,TRBJ2-3,TRBV4-3,TRBD2,TGCGCCAGCAGCATTCAGACTAGCGGGAGAGGGGGAGATACGCAGTATTTT,CASSIQTSGRGGDTQYF
few,TRBJ1-4,TRBV4-3,NA,TGCGCCAGCAGCCAGGAAAATGAAAAACTGTTTTTT,CASSQENEKLFF
few,TRBJ1-3,TRBV12-3/TRBV12-4,TRBD1,TGTGCCAGCAGGACCGGGACAGGGTTGTTTAGAAACACCATATATTTT,CASRTGTGLFRNTIYF
few,TRBJ1-4,TRBV4-1,NA,TGCGCCAGCAGCCCAAGAGGCCCGGAAGGAGGTGAAAAACTGTTTTTT,CASSPRGPEGGEKLFF
once,TRBJ2-5,TRBV6-6,NA,TGTGCCAGCAGTTACGGGGATCCCCCAGAGACCCAGTACTTC,CASSYGDPPETQYF
NA,TRBJ1-1,TRBV9,NA,TGTGCCAGCAGCGCTAGGATCAACACTGAAGCTTTCTTT,CASSARINTEAFF
few,TRBJ1-6,TRBV12-3/TRBV12-4,TRBD1,TGTGCCAGCAGTTTAGCCGGGACAGGAGGGTTACCCCTCCACTTT,CASSLAGTGGLPLHF
few,TRBJ1-6,TRBV27,NA,TGTGCCAGCAGTCCCCGACTAATGAGGGATTCACCCCTCCACTTT,CASSPRLMRDSPLHF
NA,TRBJ1-3,TRBV6-5,NA,TGTGCCAGCAGTTCCCCGGGCCCTGGAAACACCATATATTTT,CASSSPGPGNTIYF
NA,TRBJ1-2,TRBV4-2,NA,TGTGCCAGCAGCCAAGACAACGCTAACTATGGCTACACCTTC,CASSQDNANYGYTF
few,TRBJ1-2,TRBV11-2,NA,TGTGCCAGCAGCTTAGTTCCCGGCAGGGAGGGCTATGGCTACACCTTC,CASSLVPGREGYGYTF
NA,TRBJ1-1,TRBV29-1,NA,TGCAGCGCTAAAACAGGTAACACTGAAGCTTTCTTT,CSAKTGNTEAFF
NA,TRBJ1-2,TRBV6-2/TRBV6-3,TRBD1,TGTGCCAGCAGTTCCCTGGGACAGCACTATGGCTACACCTTC,CASSSLGQHYGYTF
NA,TRBJ1-5,TRBV20-1,TRBD1,TGCAGTGCTAGACGGAGACAGGGAGCAGGCCAGCCCCAGCATTTT,CSARRRQGAGQPQHF
NA,TRBJ1-6,TRBV6-2/TRBV6-3,TRBD1,TGTGCCAGCAGTTCCGGACAGGGGTATAATTCACCCCTCCACTTT,CASSSGQGYNSPLHF
NA,TRBJ2-7,TRBV5-6,TRBD2,TGTGCCAGCAGCTTCGGACTAGCGGGAGGGCGGGGATTTTACGAGCAGTACTTC,CASSFGLAGGRGFYEQYF
few,TRBJ1-5,TRBV6-6,NA,TGTGCCAGTACTACTGTAGGCAATCAGCCCCAGCATTTT,CASTTVGNQPQHF
NA,TRBJ1-1,TRBV3-1,TRBD1,TGTGCCAGCAGCCAGCGAACACAGGGGGCGGGCACTGAAGCTTTCTTT,CASSQRTQGAGTEAFF